These T cell receptor beta chains were read from a single sample in a study of PD-L1 blockade in urothelial cancer. Measured with immunoSEQ multiplex PCR; TCRdb has only the in-frame clones, and not every one. The repertoire holds tens of thousands of clones, with about 89% as singletons. This material consisted of PBMCs, taken around atezolizumab (anti-PD-L1) treatment. All receptors come from a man between 65 and 85 years old with urothelial cancer. Both conserved end residues are part of each CDR3. D genes are given only for firm matches. Clone size appears in some rows only: once, few, many, or a class for an expanded clone.

few	TRBV9	TRBD2	TRBJ2-3	CASSVATSGRAADTQYF	TGTGCCAGCAGCGTAGCTACTAGCGGGAGGGCCGCAGATACGCAGTATTTT
-	TRBV30	-	TRBJ1-5	CAWSETGNQPQHF	TGTGCCTGGAGTGAGACAGGCAATCAGCCCCAGCATTTT
-	TRBV2	-	TRBJ2-7	CASRGRDSIEEQYF	TGTGCCAGCAGGGGGCGGGACAGCATTGAAGAGCAGTACTTC
-	TRBV7-9	TRBD1	TRBJ2-7	CASSLVDRAYEQYF	TGTGCCAGCAGCTTGGTGGACAGGGCCTACGAGCAGTACTTC
-	TRBV5-5	-	TRBJ1-2	CASSPQGIYYGYTF	TGTGCCAGCAGCCCTCAGGGGATCTACTATGGCTACACCTTC
once	TRBV5-1	-	TRBJ2-6	CASSFSSSGANVLTF	TGCGCCAGCAGCTTTAGTAGCTCTGGGGCCAACGTCCTGACTTTC
once	TRBV28	-	TRBJ1-1	CASRLNTEAFF	TGTGCCAGCAGACTTAACACTGAAGCTTTCTTT
-	TRBV9	TRBD2	TRBJ2-3	CASSIGLAGGTDTQYF	TGTGCCAGCAGCATTGGACTAGCGGGCGGCACAGATACGCAGTATTTT
few	TRBV5-4	-	TRBJ2-7	CASSLGQNYEQYF	TGTGCCAGCAGCTTGGGTCAGAACTACGAGCAGTACTTC
-	TRBV7-9	-	TRBJ2-7	CASSLSEGGEQYF	TGTGCCAGCAGCTTATCGGAGGGAGGCGAGCAGTACTTC
-	TRBV28	TRBD1	TRBJ2-7	CASSRQGSYEQYF	TGTGCCAGCAGTCGACAGGGTTCCTACGAGCAGTACTTC
-	TRBV18	-	TRBJ1-2	CASSPGQNYGYTF	TGTGCCAGCTCACCAGGGCAGAACTATGGCTACACCTTC
few	TRBV27	TRBD1	TRBJ1-1	CASSFQGANTEAFF	TGTGCCAGCAGTTTCCAGGGGGCGAACACTGAAGCTTTCTTT
-	TRBV5-1	-	TRBJ1-3	CASSLDRKGNTIYF	TGCGCCAGCAGCTTGGACAGGAAAGGAAACACCATATATTTT
-	TRBV29-1	TRBD1	TRBJ1-5	CSVVSQGAGQPQHF	TGCAGCGTTGTGTCGCAGGGGGCGGGACAGCCCCAGCATTTT
-	TRBV6-1	-	TRBJ1-1	CASSEVHGGASEAFF	TGTGCCAGCAGTGAAGTTCACGGGGGGGCTTCTGAAGCTTTCTTT
-	TRBV9	TRBD1	TRBJ1-2	CASSVEDRSSHGYTF	TGTGCCAGCAGCGTAGAGGACAGGTCTAGTCATGGCTACACCTTC
-	TRBV7-9	TRBD2	TRBJ2-1	CASSLAGGDNEQFF	TGTGCCAGCAGCTTAGCGGGAGGGGACAATGAGCAGTTCTTC
-	TRBV7-9	TRBD2	TRBJ2-7	CASSPGLAGEGEQYF	TGTGCCAGCAGCCCGGGACTAGCGGGAGAAGGGGAGCAGTACTTC
-	TRBV7-2	TRBD2	TRBJ2-5	CASSPGTSAETQYF	TGTGCCAGCAGCCCAGGGACTAGCGCAGAGACCCAGTACTTC
-	TRBV19	TRBD2	TRBJ2-1	CASTRVAGANYNEQFF	TGTGCCAGTACAAGGGTAGCGGGAGCAAACTACAATGAGCAGTTCTTC
once	TRBV4-1	-	TRBJ2-7	CASSPGGWGVYEQYF	TGCGCCAGCAGCCCAGGGGGGTGGGGGGTGTACGAGCAGTACTTC
-	TRBV7-2	TRBD2	TRBJ2-5	CASSLGRVAGGRETQYF	TGTGCCAGCAGCTTAGGCAGGGTAGCGGGAGGAAGAGAGACCCAGTACTTC
-	TRBV9	-	TRBJ1-2	CASSVAILAGESGHTF	TGTGCCAGCAGCGTAGCTATCTTGGCAGGGGAGTCGGGACACACCTTC
-	TRBV5-1	-	TRBJ1-2	CASRGEEYGYTF	TGCGCCAGCAGGGGAGAGGAGTATGGCTACACCTTC
-	TRBV5-1	TRBD1	TRBJ1-2	CASSLGDRVANGYTF	TGCGCCAGCAGCTTGGGGGACAGGGTGGCGAATGGCTACACCTTC
medium-sized	TRBV28	TRBD1	TRBJ1-1	CASSEGAGTEAFF	TGTGCCAGCAGTGAGGGGGCCGGGACTGAAGCTTTCTTT
-	TRBV5-1	-	TRBJ1-2	CASSLVGEGYTF	TGCGCCAGCAGCTTGGTGGGAGAAGGCTACACCTTC
-	TRBV2	-	TRBJ2-1	CASSGRRANEQFF	TGTGCCAGCAGTGGGAGGAGGGCTAATGAGCAGTTCTTC
-	TRBV19	-	TRBJ2-5	CASSIWGRRQETQYF	TGTGCCAGTAGTATCTGGGGGCGCAGGCAAGAGACCCAGTACTTC
-	TRBV6-5	TRBD1	TRBJ2-5	CASKGRGHGETQYF	TGTGCCAGCAAGGGCAGGGGGCATGGAGAGACCCAGTACTTC
once	TRBV6-1	TRBD2	TRBJ2-1	CASSGRLAGGEQFF	TGTGCCAGCAGTGGGAGACTAGCGGGTGGTGAGCAGTTCTTC
-	TRBV4-1	TRBD2	TRBJ2-1	CASSQRAGTSGHNEQFF	TGCGCCAGCAGCCAGAGAGCCGGGACTAGCGGCCACAATGAGCAGTTCTTC
-	TRBV30	TRBD2	TRBJ2-5	CAWGGVSSQETQYF	TGTGCCTGGGGGGGGGTGTCATCCCAAGAGACCCAGTACTTC
-	TRBV5-4	TRBD2	TRBJ2-7	CASSPRLAGGSYEQYF	TGTGCCAGCAGCCCGCGACTAGCGGGAGGGAGCTACGAGCAGTACTTC
once	TRBV7-9	-	TRBJ2-3	CASSLRIVTDTQYF	TGTGCCAGCAGCTTACGCATAGTTACAGATACGCAGTATTTT
-	TRBV2	TRBD1	TRBJ2-2	CASSADREWPGELFF	TGTGCCAGCAGCGCGGACAGGGAGTGGCCCGGGGAGCTGTTTTTT
once	TRBV5-1	-	TRBJ2-5	CASSFSQGRETQYF	TGCGCCAGCAGCTTTTCACAGGGGAGGGAGACCCAGTACTTC
few	TRBV14	TRBD1	TRBJ2-5	CASSQAGTGKTQYF	TGTGCCAGCAGCCAGGCCGGGACAGGGAAGACCCAGTACTTC
once	TRBV28	-	TRBJ2-6	CASSPPQGSGANVLTF	TGTGCCAGCAGTCCGCCCCAGGGGTCTGGGGCCAACGTCCTGACTTTC
-	TRBV28	-	TRBJ2-2	CASCPGYTGELFF	TGTGCCAGCTGTCCGGGTTACACCGGGGAGCTGTTTTTT
-	TRBV5-1	TRBD2	TRBJ2-1	CASSLGLAGPRDEQFF	TGCGCCAGCAGCTTGGGTCTAGCGGGCCCTAGGGATGAGCAGTTCTTC
few	TRBV13	-	TRBJ2-2	CASSLVGGSNTGELFF	TGTGCCAGCAGCTTAGTTGGCGGTTCGAACACCGGGGAGCTGTTTTTT
-	TRBV5-1	TRBD2	TRBJ2-1	CASSRGDSGRHGDNEQFF	TGCGCCAGCAGCCGGGGGGATAGCGGGAGGCACGGGGACAATGAGCAGTTCTTC
-	TRBV7-8	TRBD2	TRBJ2-3	CASSFGAGGTDTQYF	TGTGCCAGCAGCTTTGGAGCGGGAGGCACAGATACGCAGTATTTT
few	TRBV15	TRBD1	TRBJ1-5	CATRTGQDNQPQHF	TGTGCCACCCGGACAGGGCAGGACAATCAGCCCCAGCATTTT
-	TRBV2	-	TRBJ1-1	CASNTGFTEAFF	TGTGCCAGCAATACAGGGTTCACTGAAGCTTTCTTT
-	TRBV10-3	-	TRBJ1-1	CAITGPDTEAFF	TGTGCCATAACAGGGCCCGACACTGAAGCTTTCTTT
-	TRBV2	-	TRBJ2-1	CASSGGKGPDNEQFF	TGTGCCAGCAGTGGAGGGAAGGGTCCCGACAATGAGCAGTTCTTC
-	TRBV27	TRBD2	TRBJ2-7	CASGSGRAQIYKGEQYF	TGTGCCAGCGGAAGCGGGAGGGCCCAGATTTACAAAGGCGAGCAGTACTTC
-	TRBV6-5	TRBD1	TRBJ2-3	CASSYQDRVGADTQYF	TGTGCCAGCAGTTACCAAGACAGGGTCGGGGCAGATACGCAGTATTTT
-	TRBV5-7	-	TRBJ2-7	CASSARGTVPRYEQYF	TGTGCCAGCAGCGCCCGGGGGACAGTCCCGAGGTACGAGCAGTACTTC
-	TRBV5-6	-	TRBJ2-7	CASSLDLRGEQYF	TGTGCCAGCAGCTTGGACCTCAGGGGCGAGCAGTACTTC
-	TRBV15	-	TRBJ2-7	CATKQGFDYEQYF	TGTGCCACCAAACAGGGTTTCGACTACGAGCAGTACTTC
-	TRBV6-1	-	TRBJ1-1	CASRVTGYNEAFF	TGTGCCAGCAGGGTAACAGGGTATAATGAAGCTTTCTTT
once	TRBV29-1	TRBD1	TRBJ2-1	CSVRRTGGHDEQFF	TGCAGCGTTCGCCGGACAGGGGGTCACGATGAGCAGTTCTTC
-	TRBV9	TRBD2	TRBJ2-1	CASSLYSGEQFF	TGTGCCAGCAGCCTGTATAGCGGGGAGCAGTTCTTC